This T cell receptor (beta chain) was profiled in a study of CD8 T cells in ankylosing spondylitis. Findings of the study overall: One TCR beta motif, made up of about 8 highly homologous variants, appeared characteristic of ankylosing spondylitis blood. Significantly higher representation of disease-linked clones was reported for matched ankylosing spondylitis synovial fluid.

The authors made TCR beta libraries by quantitative 5'-RACE with molecular barcodes. TCRdb fed the 5' RACE reads into MiXCR, producing one record per CDR3 protein. The repertoire includes around 250,000 distinct CDR3 sequences, about 11% of them detected once, and under 7% sits in the top ten. Worth noting for this clonotype: Antigen specificity is unknown.

The sequence came from a male donor with ankylosing spondylitis or in good health (not recorded which). The specimen was blood, either unsorted or a sorted T cell fraction (not recorded which).

The DNA for the CDR3 is TGTGCCAGCAGGCTAGGGATGAATACGCAGTATTTT. It translates to CASRLGMNTQYF. The gene calls are TRBV7-2 and TRBJ2-3, with D hard to call. There are 12 residues in the CDR3. Trimming shortened V by 6 bases and J by 7 bases, and 11 bases separated the two germline ends. CDR1 SGHTA and CDR2 FQGNSA come from the germline V gene.